The rows below give T cell receptor beta chains drawn from one sample of a study of blood T cell repertoires in COVID-19. Here immunoSEQ multiplex PCR was the method, and the copy in TCRdb shows in-frame clones only, minus some. Among more than 150,000 clones listed, around 87% were seen once. Sequencing was done on a sample of peripheral blood. Receptor source: a man aged 60-69 years with COVID-19, enrolled during active disease. Each CDR3 is given with its conserved first and last residue. The D gene is left open where the match is weak. For some rows the clone size is stated as once, few or many, or as a class when expanded; others skip it.

v_gene	abundance	len	j_gene	d_gene	CDR3aa	CDR3nt
TRBV5-1	NA	14	TRBJ2-2	TRBD1	CASSSGQGTGELFF	TGCGCCAGCAGCTCCGGACAGGGCACCGGGGAGCTGTTTTTT
TRBV19	NA	15	TRBJ2-2	NA	CASSIVSANTGELFF	TGTGCCAGTAGTATAGTCTCCGCGAACACCGGGGAGCTGTTTTTT
TRBV27	NA	13	TRBJ2-7	TRBD1	CASSPDRVGEQYF	TGTGCCAGCAGCCCGGACAGGGTAGGTGAGCAGTACTTC
TRBV11-3	NA	14	TRBJ2-2	TRBD1	CASSSYRGAGELFF	TGTGCCAGCAGCTCCTACAGGGGGGCCGGGGAGCTGTTTTTT
TRBV19	few	18	TRBJ2-2	TRBD2	CASSGRRGTSEGIGELFF	TGTGCCAGTAGTGGCCGTAGAGGGACTAGCGAGGGAATCGGGGAGCTGTTTTTT
TRBV16	NA	13	TRBJ1-3	NA	CASSQNTGNTIYF	TGTGCCAGCAGCCAGAACACTGGAAACACCATATATTTT
TRBV5-1	few	15	TRBJ1-2	TRBD1	CASSSQTGSSYGYTF	TGCGCCAGCAGCTCCCAGACAGGGTCATCCTATGGCTACACCTTC
TRBV6-7	NA	13	TRBJ1-4	NA	CASSYGLSEKLFF	TGTGCCAGCAGTTACGGGCTTTCAGAAAAACTGTTTTTT
TRBV27	once	14	TRBJ1-5	NA	CASSTGLRYQPQHF	TGTGCCAGCAGCACCGGACTGCGATATCAGCCCCAGCATTTT
TRBV5-1	NA	13	TRBJ1-4	NA	CASTTGSDEKLFF	TGCGCCAGCACAACAGGGTCAGATGAAAAACTGTTTTTT
TRBV5-1	NA	14	TRBJ1-2	TRBD1	CASSLFDRASGYTF	TGCGCCAGCAGCTTATTCGACAGGGCCTCTGGCTACACCTTC
TRBV7-9	few	14	TRBJ2-7	NA	CASSFLQGDYEQYF	TGTGCCAGCAGCTTTCTCCAGGGTGACTACGAGCAGTACTTC
TRBV7-2	NA	14	TRBJ1-5	NA	CASSLVVGPEPQHF	TGTGCCAGCAGCTTAGTAGTGGGGCCGGAGCCCCAGCATTTT
TRBV27	once	15	TRBJ2-5	TRBD1	CASSLDRGYQETQYF	TGTGCCAGCAGTTTGGACAGGGGGTACCAAGAGACCCAGTACTTC
TRBV27	once	15	TRBJ1-5	NA	CASSLVRGGFQPQHF	TGTGCCAGCAGTTTAGTTAGGGGGGGTTTTCAGCCCCAGCATTTT
TRBV24-1	once	15	TRBJ1-4	NA	CATSDPREPNEKLFF	TGTGCCACCAGTGACCCCAGGGAACCTAATGAAAAACTGTTTTTT
TRBV28	few	15	TRBJ1-5	TRBD1	CASSLIGRGQQPQHF	TGTGCCAGCAGTTTAATCGGGAGGGGGCAGCAGCCCCAGCATTTT
TRBV28	NA	16	TRBJ2-5	TRBD1	CASRDRDRGPQETQYF	TGTGCCAGCAGGGACCGGGACAGGGGACCCCAAGAGACCCAGTACTTC
TRBV4-3	once	14	TRBJ1-1	NA	CASSQEIVNTEAFF	TGCGCCAGCAGCCAAGAGATAGTGAACACTGAAGCTTTCTTT
TRBV28	NA	14	TRBJ1-2	TRBD1	CASSFGTGGTGYTF	TGTGCCAGCAGTTTCGGGACAGGGGGAACTGGCTACACCTTC
TRBV27	NA	13	TRBJ1-2	TRBD1	CASSVRGVYGYTF	TGTGCCAGCAGCGTCAGGGGGGTCTATGGCTACACCTTC
TRBV6-6	NA	16	TRBJ2-5	TRBD1	CASSYRGQGARETQYF	TGTGCCAGCAGTTACAGGGGACAGGGGGCAAGAGAGACCCAGTACTTC
TRBV28	NA	13	TRBJ2-7	TRBD1	CASSLLGTGAQYF	TGTGCCAGCAGTTTATTAGGGACAGGGGCTCAATACTTC
TRBV19	NA	15	TRBJ2-1	NA	CASSIHGEGGNEQFF	TGTGCCAGTAGTATACACGGGGAGGGGGGGAATGAGCAGTTCTTC
TRBV19	NA	16	TRBJ1-3	NA	CASRKGVESSGNTIYF	TGTGCCAGTAGGAAGGGGGTTGAAAGCTCTGGAAACACCATATATTTT
TRBV19	NA	14	TRBJ1-5	NA	CASSIGGGGQPQHF	TGTGCCAGTAGTATAGGGGGGGGCGGTCAGCCCCAGCATTTT
TRBV18	NA	16	TRBJ1-2	NA	CASSPNGGAFSMGYTF	TGTGCCAGCTCACCAAACGGCGGAGCCTTTTCGATGGGCTACACCTTC
TRBV5-6	once	11	TRBJ1-1	TRBD1	CASSRQGRAFF	TGTGCCAGCAGCCGACAGGGCAGGGCTTTCTTT
TRBV4-3	NA	15	TRBJ2-1	NA	CASSQEGLRDNEQFF	TGCGCCAGCAGCCAAGAGGGACTTCGAGACAATGAGCAGTTCTTC
TRBV24-1	NA	15	TRBJ1-2	NA	CATSDSYTGNYGYTF	TGTGCCACCAGTGACTCTTATACAGGAAACTATGGCTACACCTTC
TRBV3-1/TRBV3-2	NA	13	TRBJ1-1	NA	CASSHEGGTEAFF	TGTGCCAGCAGCCACGAAGGGGGAACTGAAGCTTTCTTT
TRBV7-9	NA	17	TRBJ2-1	TRBD1	CASSFPPTGGAYNEQFF	TGTGCCAGCAGCTTCCCGCCAACAGGGGGCGCGTACAATGAGCAGTTCTTC
TRBV11-3	NA	14	TRBJ2-3	TRBD2	CATGLAGGTDTQYF	TGTGCCACGGGACTAGCGGGAGGTACAGATACGCAGTATTTT
TRBV6-2/TRBV6-3	NA	15	TRBJ1-6	NA	CASSYKAGLNSPLHF	TGTGCCAGCAGTTATAAGGCAGGATTAAATTCACCCCTCCACTTT
TRBV10-3	few	14	TRBJ1-1	TRBD1	CAIKQGLGVTEAFF	TGTGCCATCAAACAGGGGTTAGGTGTAACTGAAGCTTTCTTT
TRBV19	few	17	TRBJ2-5	TRBD2	CASSKTSGGPVPRTQYF	TGTGCCAGTAGTAAAACTAGCGGAGGCCCCGTACCAAGGACCCAGTACTTC
TRBV6-5	NA	15	TRBJ1-2	NA	CASSLQPLANYGYTF	TGTGCCAGCAGTTTACAGCCACTAGCTAACTATGGCTACACCTTC
TRBV7-9	NA	15	TRBJ1-3	NA	CASSLAITDGNTIYF	TGTGCCAGCAGCTTAGCGATAACAGATGGAAACACCATATATTTT
TRBV10-3	once	16	TRBJ2-1	NA	CAISPRLQGTGDEQFF	TGTGCCATCAGTCCCCGCCTACAGGGTACCGGGGATGAGCAGTTCTTC
TRBV12-3/TRBV12-4	NA	13	TRBJ2-5	TRBD1	CASTRDSQETQYF	TGTGCCAGCACCCGGGACAGTCAAGAGACCCAGTACTTC
TRBV5-1	NA	15	TRBJ1-1	NA	CASSLVPTENTEAFF	TGCGCCAGCAGCTTGGTGCCGACAGAGAACACTGAAGCTTTCTTT
TRBV12-3/TRBV12-4	few	12	TRBJ2-1	NA	CASTGPGGEQFF	TGTGCCAGCACCGGCCCCGGGGGTGAGCAGTTCTTC
TRBV5-3	NA	15	TRBJ2-1	NA	CARSLSGQSAFGQFF	TGTGCCAGAAGCTTGTCCGGACAATCAGCATTTGGGCAGTTCTTC
TRBV18	NA	12	TRBJ1-2	NA	CASSDQGYGYTF	TGTGCCAGCTCAGATCAGGGGTATGGCTACACCTTC
TRBV11-1	NA	13	TRBJ1-4	NA	CASAGGLNEKLFF	TGTGCCAGCGCCGGGGGATTAAATGAAAAACTGTTTTTT
TRBV18	NA	15	TRBJ1-1	NA	CASLTRGTVNTEAFF	TGTGCCAGCTTAACCCGGGGGACTGTTAACACTGAAGCTTTCTTT
TRBV6-5	NA	12	TRBJ1-2	NA	CASGNGYYGYTF	TGTGCCAGCGGTAACGGGTACTATGGCTACACCTTC
TRBV29-1	few	12	TRBJ2-1	TRBD2	CSVGTSDVGQFF	TGCAGCGTTGGGACTAGCGATGTTGGGCAGTTCTTC
TRBV24-1	NA	16	TRBJ1-5	NA	CATSDSGRGGNQPQHF	TGTGCCACCAGTGATTCGGGGCGGGGGGGCAATCAGCCCCAGCATTTT
TRBV9	NA	16	TRBJ2-2	TRBD2	CASSPRGSGGTGELFF	TGTGCCAGCAGCCCTCGGGGTAGCGGGGGTACCGGGGAGCTGTTTTTT
TRBV7-2	NA	13	TRBJ1-6	TRBD1	CASSPDRGSPLHF	TGTGCCAGCAGCCCCGACAGGGGTTCACCCCTCCACTTT
TRBV7-8	NA	16	TRBJ1-1	NA	CASSPPRQGMSTEAFF	TGTGCCAGCAGCCCTCCCAGACAAGGTATGTCCACTGAAGCTTTCTTT
TRBV12-3/TRBV12-4	NA	13	TRBJ1-1	NA	CASSLRMGAEAFF	TGTGCCAGCAGTTTACGCATGGGCGCTGAAGCTTTCTTT
TRBV18	NA	13	TRBJ1-6	TRBD1	CASSRTGRSPLHF	TGTGCCAGCTCACGGACAGGGCGATCACCCCTCCACTTT
TRBV10-3	NA	13	TRBJ1-1	NA	CANKQGANTEAFF	TGTGCCAACAAACAGGGCGCGAACACTGAAGCTTTCTTT
TRBV6-5	once	14	TRBJ1-2	TRBD1	CASRRQGARYGYTF	TGTGCCAGCAGACGACAGGGGGCGCGGTATGGCTACACCTTC
TRBV19	once	19	TRBJ2-3	TRBD2	CASSIGAGTSGSSGDTQYF	TGTGCCAGTAGTATAGGTGCCGGGACTAGCGGGAGTAGTGGAGATACGCAGTATTTT